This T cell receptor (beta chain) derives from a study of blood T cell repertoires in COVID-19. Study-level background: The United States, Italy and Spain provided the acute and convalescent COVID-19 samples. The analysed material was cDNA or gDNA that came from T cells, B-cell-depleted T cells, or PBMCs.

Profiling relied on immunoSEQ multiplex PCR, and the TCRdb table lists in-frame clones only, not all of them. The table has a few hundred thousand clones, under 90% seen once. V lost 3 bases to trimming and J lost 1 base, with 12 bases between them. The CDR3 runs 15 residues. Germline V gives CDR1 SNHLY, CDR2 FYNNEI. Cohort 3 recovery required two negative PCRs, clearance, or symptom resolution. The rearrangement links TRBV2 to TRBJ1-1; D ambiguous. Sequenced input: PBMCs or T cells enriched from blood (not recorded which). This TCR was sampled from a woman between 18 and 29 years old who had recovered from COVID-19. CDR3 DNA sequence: TGTGCCAGCAGTGACGCTCGGGAGTGGAACACTGAAGCTTTCTTT. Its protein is CASSDAREWNTEAFF.